The 31 T cell receptor beta chains listed next were all sequenced from one sample in a study of blood T cell repertoires in COVID-19. Data came from immunoSEQ multiplex PCR; TCRdb stores just in-frame clones and leaves some out. The data contain 220,000 or so clones, approximately 78% of them seen just once; the ten biggest clones take up around 8%. Sequencing input: peripheral blood. The receptors were sampled from an elderly woman with COVID-19, enrolled during active disease.

This clone occurred a few times. V and J are TRBV7-2 and TRBJ1-3; a possible D gene is TRBD1 (6 bases). Germline loops: CDR1 SGHTA, CDR2 FQGNSA. The CDR3 is 15 amino acids. V was trimmed by 4 bases and J by 0 bases, leaving 10 bases between them. The CDR3 here is CASSSGHSSGNTIYF. CDR3 bases: TGTGCCAGCAGCTCGGGACACAGCTCTGGAAACACCATATATTTT.

This chain links TRBV11-2 with TRBJ2-5, with a weak D call TRBD2 (5 bases). The CDR3 is 14 amino acids. Germline loops: CDR1 SGHAT, CDR2 FQNNGV. Deletions cut 7 bases from V and 7 bases from J, with 19 bases between. The CDR3 sequence is CASTRRSGYGTQYF. The CDR3 region has the DNA TGTGCCAGCACCCGCCGGAGCGGCTATGGGACCCAGTACTTC.

J is TRBJ2-7 and V is TRBV15; weak D call: TRBD1 (6 bases). The CDR3 loop spans 16 amino acids. Germline V gives CDR1 LNHNV, CDR2 YYDKDF (reference sequence). The V end was cut by 0 bases, the J end by 3 bases, with 15 bases between. The CDR3 DNA is TGTGCCACCAGCAGAGAAGGAAGGGGGAGTCTCTACGAGCAGTACTTC. Amino acid sequence: CATSREGRGSLYEQYF. Full variable domain (remainder filled in from reference TRBV15 and TRBJ2-7): DAMVIQNPRYQVTQFGKPVTLSCSQTLNHNVMYWYQQKSSQAPKLLFHYYDKDFNNEADTPDNFQSRRPNTSFCFLDIRSPGLGDTAMYLCATSREGRGSLYEQYFGPGTRLTVT.

The gene calls are TRBV4-1 and TRBJ1-3; D is undetermined. CDR1 is MGHRA and CDR2 is YSYEKL in the germline V gene. The ends were cut back, 3 bases at V and 0 bases at J, with 3 bases in the middle. The CDR3 is 13 amino acids. CDR3 loop: CASSHSSGNTIYF. The DNA for the CDR3 is TGCGCCAGCAGCCACAGCTCTGGAAACACCATATATTTT.

This chain links TRBV7-9 with TRBJ2-3; 9 bases align to TRBD2. The CDR3 totals 16 residues. Germline CDR1 reads SEHNR; CDR2 reads FQNEAQ (reference sequence). Trimming at V came to 3 bases and at J to 3 bases, leaving 7 bases not matched to a gene. The CDR3 bases are TGTGCCAGCAGCTTTGGTCTAGCGGGAAGTACAGATACGCAGTATTTT. It is translated as CASSFGLAGSTDTQYF.

The gene calls are TRBV19 and TRBJ2-4, with D maybe TRBD1 (5 bases). V was clipped by 5 bases and J by 4 bases, with 12 bases between them. Germline V lookup: CDR1 LNHDA, CDR2 SQIVND (reference sequence). The CDR3 totals 14 residues. The CDR3 here is CASSFWTQKNIQYF. The CDR3 region has the DNA TGTGCCAGTAGTTTTTGGACACAAAAAAACATTCAGTACTTC.

The genes are TRBV2 and TRBJ1-4, with a possible D match to TRBD1 (5 bases). CDR1 SNHLY and CDR2 FYNNEI come from the germline V gene. This CDR3 is built from 15 residues. The germline V and J ends were trimmed by 6 bases and 0 bases, with 11 bases remaining between them. The CDR3 is CASSQGDSTNEKLFF. DNA of the CDR3: TGTGCCAGCAGCCAGGGTGATTCAACTAATGAAAAACTGTTTTTT.

This clone was recorded a few times. The gene calls are TRBV5-1 and TRBJ2-7; TRBD1 aligns across 10 bases. Losses at the gene ends were 3 bases for V and 4 bases for J; bases not matched to a gene: 1. The CDR3 covers 13 residues. Germline V gives CDR1 SGHRS, CDR2 YFSETQ. CDR3 protein: CASSWTGGYEQYF. The CDR3 nucleotides read TGCGCCAGCAGCTGGACAGGGGGATACGAGCAGTACTTC.

The J gene is TRBJ1-1, the V gene TRBV7-3; D remains ambiguous. CDR1 SGHTA and CDR2 FQGTGA come from the germline V gene. The CDR3 has 14 amino acids. Trimming left V 1 base short and J 4 bases short, with 10 bases between. DNA of the CDR3: TGTGCCAGCAGCTTAATCGGAGGCGGCACTGAAGCTTTCTTT. It is translated as CASSLIGGGTEAFF.

The chain has TRBV19 and TRBJ1-4; 7 nucleotides match TRBD1. From germline, CDR1 is LNHDA and CDR2 SQIVND (reference sequence). CDR3 size: 14 residues. With 6 bases clipped from V and 6 bases from J, the junction kept 7 bases outside the gene matches. CDR3: CASRQGQNHEKLFF. The CDR3 region has the DNA TGTGCCAGTAGACAGGGACAGAATCATGAAAAACTGTTTTTT. Using reference TRBV19 and TRBJ1-4 for the parts outside the CDR3, the full variable domain is DGGITQSPKYLFRKEGQNVTLSCEQNLNHDAMYWYRQDPGQGLRLIYYSQIVNDFQKGDIAEGYSVSREKKESFPLTVTSAQKNPTAFYLCASRQGQNHEKLFFGSGTQLSVL.

The genes are TRBV4-2 and TRBJ2-1, with 14 bases lining up with TRBD2. Losses at the gene ends were 2 bases for V and 7 bases for J; bases not matched to a gene: 7. The CDR3 runs to 17 residues. The germline gives CDR1 LGHNA, CDR2 YNFKEQ. The CDR3 sequence is CASSQPTTSGRGNEQFF. The CDR3 nucleotides read TGTGCCAGCAGCCAACCTACGACTAGCGGGAGGGGGAATGAGCAGTTCTTC.

V and J are TRBV7-2 and TRBJ2-3, with a weak D call TRBD1 (6 bases). Germline CDR1 and CDR2: SGHTA and FQGNSA. The CDR3 is 14 residues long. Trimming shortened V by 5 bases and J by 0 bases, and 9 bases separated the two germline ends. The CDR3 coding sequence is TGTGCCAGCAGCAAGGGGGACAGCACAGATACGCAGTATTTT. This encodes CASSKGDSTDTQYF.

The J gene is TRBJ1-3, the V gene TRBV3-1 (or the pseudogene TRBV3-2); D not resolved. This CDR3 comprises 15 residues. Germline V lookup: CDR1 LGHDT, CDR2 YNNKEL (reference sequence). Trimming removed 1 base from V and 1 base from J, with 8 bases in between. CDR3 amino acids: CASSQGGISGNTIYF. CDR3 nucleotide sequence: TGTGCCAGCAGCCAAGGAGGAATTTCTGGAAACACCATATATTTT.

Only one count was recorded for this clone. Other DNA sequences from this sample encode an identical CDR3 as well. V and J are TRBV15 and TRBJ2-3; 8 bases align to TRBD2. The length of the CDR3 is 16 residues. Germline CDR1 reads LNHNV; CDR2 reads YYDKDF (reference sequence). V shed 1 base, J shed 1 base, and the junction held 4 bases outside the gene matches. The CDR3 DNA sequence: TGTGCCACCAGCAGAGGAAGCGGGAGAGGCACAGATACGCAGTATTTT. It codes for CATSRGSGRGTDTQYF.

The chain is built from TRBV9 and TRBJ1-2; TRBD1 matches at 7 bases. CDR1 and CDR2 (germline): SGDLS, YYNGEE. The CDR3 is made up of 15 amino acids. V lost 4 bases, J lost 5 bases, and 11 bases stayed unmatched. The CDR3 loop reads CASSPWTGGLYGYTF. The CDR3 bases are TGTGCCAGCAGCCCCTGGACAGGCGGTTTATATGGCTACACCTTC.

This clone was detected only a few times. This sequence joins TRBV6-5 and TRBJ1-4; a possible D gene is TRBD1 (6 bases). V was clipped by 5 bases and J by 8 bases, with 15 bases between them. Germline V lookup: CDR1 MNHEY, CDR2 SVGAGI. The length of the CDR3 is 14 residues. The CDR3 DNA follows: TGTGCCAGCAGTACAGGGTTGTTCGGGGAAAAACTGTTTTTT. The encoded protein is CASSTGLFGEKLFF.

The chain joins TRBV3-1 (or the pseudogene TRBV3-2) to TRBJ1-2; TRBD1 agrees at 9 bases. Unmatched junction bases numbered 7, after V lost 0 bases and J lost 8 bases. CDR3 length equals 15 residues. Germline CDR1 LGHDT, CDR2 YNNKEL (reference sequence). CDR3 sequence reads: CASSQDTGGAGGYTF. CDR3 nucleotides: TGTGCCAGCAGCCAAGACACAGGGGGCGCAGGCGGCTACACCTTC.

The count of this clone is one. CDR3 coding DNA: TGTGCCAGTAGTATCTCCAGGGGGCCCTCCTACGAGCAGTACTTC. Translated: CASSISRGPSYEQYF. The rearrangement uses TRBV19 and TRBJ2-7, with 8 bases identical to TRBD1. CDR1 and CDR2 from the germline V gene are LNHDA and SQIVND (reference sequence). This CDR3 is 15 amino acids long. After removal of 3 bases from V and 0 bases from J, the junction contained 4 bases not matched to a gene.

The chain is built from TRBV24-1 and TRBJ2-7, with a weak D call TRBD1 (7 bases). CDR3 length: 14 amino acids. Trimming left V 5 bases short and J 7 bases short, with 17 bases between. The V gene's germline CDR1 is KGHDR and CDR2 SFDVKD. For the CDR3, the DNA is TGTGCCACCAGTGCGGCAGGGGGGTTTGGGGAGCAGTACTTC. It specifies CATSAAGGFGEQYF.

V gene TRBV6-6 combines with J gene TRBJ2-3, with 13 bases identical to TRBD2. Germline V gives CDR1 MNHNY, CDR2 SVGAGI (reference sequence). The CDR3 length is 17 residues. The V segment lost 7 bases and the J segment 4 bases; nucleotides outside the gene matches: 11. The CDR3 region has the DNA TGTGCCAGCACTCGGGTCCACGGACTAGCGGGGGCAGATACGCAGTATTTT. Residues: CASTRVHGLAGADTQYF.

V is TRBV6-5 and J is TRBJ2-5; D perhaps matches TRBD1 (6 bases). Germline CDR1 reads MNHEY; CDR2 reads SVGAGI. The CDR3 has 14 amino acids. V lost 6 bases and J lost 4, with 15 bases in between. The CDR3 coding sequence is TGTGCCAGCAGGCAAGAGGGGGAACGAGAGACCCAGTACTTC. It yields the protein CASRQEGERETQYF.

The chain links TRBV6-5 to TRBJ1-5; a weak D match, TRBD1 (5 bases). Germline CDR1 and CDR2: MNHEY and SVGAGI. The CDR3 is 13 amino acids. Trimming removed 8 bases at V and 3 bases at J, with 11 bases between. The CDR3 here is CASGAADNQPQHF. In nucleotides, the CDR3 is TGTGCCAGCGGGGCGGCGGACAATCAGCCCCAGCATTTT.

The rearrangement links TRBV9 to TRBJ2-5; 7 bases are a match to TRBD1. Unmatched junction bases numbered 6, after V lost 0 bases and J lost 4 bases. Germline values: CDR1 SGDLS, CDR2 YYNGEE. This CDR3 region has 15 residues. DNA of the CDR3: TGTGCCAGCAGCGTAGGGGCAGGGGGTCTAGAGACCCAGTACTTC. Protein product: CASSVGAGGLETQYF. Combining the CDR3 with reference TRBV9 and TRBJ2-5 gives the whole variable domain DSGVTQTPKHLITATGQRVTLRCSPRSGDLSVYWYQQSLDQGLQFLIQYYNGEERAKGNILERFSAQQFPDLHSELNLSSLELGDSALYFCASSVGAGGLETQYFGPGTRLLVL.

This sequence joins TRBV7-2 and TRBJ2-7; D uncertain. The length of the CDR3 is 14 residues. V shed 2 bases and J shed 1 base, with 9 bases lying between them. CDR1 and CDR2 from the germline V gene are SGHTA and FQGNSA. CDR3 loop: CASSLTPRSYEQYF. CDR3 DNA sequence: TGTGCCAGCAGCTTAACCCCCAGATCCTACGAGCAGTACTTC.

The chain employs TRBV18 and TRBJ1-1, with D hard to call. The ends were cut back, 2 bases at V and 6 bases at J, with 16 bases in the middle. The CDR3 runs to 15 residues. CDR1 is KGHSH and CDR2 is LQKENI in the germline V gene. The CDR3: CASSPVSLRGSEAFF. For the CDR3, the DNA is TGTGCCAGCTCACCAGTCTCCCTAAGAGGCTCTGAAGCTTTCTTT.

Only a few counts were recorded for this clone. This chain joins TRBV29-1 and TRBJ2-2, with TRBD2 matching 8 bases. Germline assignment: CDR1 SQVTM and CDR2 ANQGSEA. The CDR3 sequence is 15 residues long. Trimming cost V 8 bases and J 4 bases; bases outside gene matches: 12. The DNA of the CDR3 is TGCAGCTCCCCCGCCGGGGGGGGCATCACCGGGGAGCTGTTTTTT. Its translation: CSSPAGGGITGELFF.

Concerning this clone itself: Other DNA sequences in this sample translate to the same CDR3. The chain has TRBV28 and TRBJ1-4, with 8 bases aligning to TRBD1. The CDR3 is 14 residues long. CDR1 MDHEN and CDR2 SYDVKM come from the germline V gene. Unmatched junction bases numbered 3, after V lost 2 bases and J lost 7 bases. The CDR3 loop reads CASSLQGAAEKLFF. CDR3 nucleotide sequence: TGTGCCAGCAGTTTACAGGGGGCGGCTGAAAAACTGTTTTTT.

The chain recombines TRBV19 with TRBJ1-4; 10 bases fit TRBD1. This CDR3 comprises 15 residues. Germline V gene sequence: CDR1 LNHDA, CDR2 SQIVND (reference sequence). The V segment lost 4 bases and the J segment 7 bases; nucleotides outside the gene matches: 6. The CDR3 protein is CASSTRQGASEKLFF. CDR3 sequence (DNA): TGTGCCAGTAGTACCCGACAGGGGGCAAGTGAAAAACTGTTTTTT.

The chain joins TRBV2 to TRBJ1-2, with TRBD1 identical over 9 bases. Germline values: CDR1 SNHLY, CDR2 FYNNEI. After removal of 5 bases from V and 6 bases from J, the junction contained 7 bases not matched to a gene. This CDR3 has 14 residues. As DNA, the CDR3 is TGTGCCAGCAGTACTTTAACAGGGGGCGATGGCTACACCTTC. Translating it yields CASSTLTGGDGYTF.

The V and J genes are TRBV28 and TRBJ2-3; D is perhaps TRBD2 (6 bases). The length of the CDR3 is 13 residues. Germline-derived CDR1 and CDR2 are MDHEN and SYDVKM. The germline V and J ends were trimmed by 2 bases and 5 bases, with 8 bases remaining between them. The CDR3 bases are TGTGCCAGCAGTTTAGCGGGGATAGATACGCAGTATTTT. This encodes CASSLAGIDTQYF.

The chain has TRBV4-3 and TRBJ1-6, with TRBD1 matching 7 bases. The V gene's germline CDR1 is LGHNA and CDR2 YSLEER. CDR3 size: 16 residues. The J segment lost 5 bases and the V segment lost 5 bases, leaving 9 bases of the junction unmatched. CDR3 DNA: TGCGCCAGCAGCTTTTCCGGGACAGCAAATAATTCACCCCTCCACTTT. It is translated as CASSFSGTANNSPLHF.